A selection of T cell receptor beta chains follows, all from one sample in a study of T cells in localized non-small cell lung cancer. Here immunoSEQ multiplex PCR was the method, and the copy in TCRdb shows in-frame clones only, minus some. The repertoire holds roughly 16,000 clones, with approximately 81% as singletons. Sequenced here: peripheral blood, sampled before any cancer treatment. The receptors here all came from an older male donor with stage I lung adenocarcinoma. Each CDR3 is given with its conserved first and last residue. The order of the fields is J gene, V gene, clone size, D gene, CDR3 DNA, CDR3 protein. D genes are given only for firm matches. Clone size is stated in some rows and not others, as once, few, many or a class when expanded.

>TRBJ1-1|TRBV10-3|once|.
TGTGCCATTGCGAGGGATGGAGGTGAAGCTTTCTTT
CAIARDGGEAFF
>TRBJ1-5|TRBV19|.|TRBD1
TGTGCCAGCCACAGGAGGACAGGGCATCAGCCCCAGCATTTT
CASHRRTGHQPQHF
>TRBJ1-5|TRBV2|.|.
TGTGCCAGCAGTGGTTATCGGTCCGAGAGAGGCAATCAGCCCCAGCATTTT
CASSGYRSERGNQPQHF
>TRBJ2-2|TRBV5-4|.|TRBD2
TGTGCCAGCAGCGAACTAGCGGGGGCCCAGGACACCGGGGAGCTGTTTTTT
CASSELAGAQDTGELFF
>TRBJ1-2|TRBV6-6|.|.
TGTGCCAGCAGTGGTACATCTAACTATGGCTACACCTTC
CASSGTSNYGYTF
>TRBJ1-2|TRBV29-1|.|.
TGCAGCGTTGTAGGGACACTCGAATCCCTCTATGGCTACACCTTC
CSVVGTLESLYGYTF
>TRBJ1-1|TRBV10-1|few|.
TGCGCCACCCGGACAGTAGTGAACACTGAAGCTTTCTTT
CATRTVVNTEAFF
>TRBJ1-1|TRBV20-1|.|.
TGCAGTGCTAGTCGCGAAACTGAAGCTTTCTTT
CSASRETEAFF
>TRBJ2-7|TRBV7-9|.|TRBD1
TGTGCCAGCAGCCTCTCGGACAGGGCTTCCTACGAGCAGTACTTC
CASSLSDRASYEQYF
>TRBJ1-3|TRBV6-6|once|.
TGTGCCAGCAGGCCCGGTGCCTACTCTGGAAACACCATATATTTT
CASRPGAYSGNTIYF
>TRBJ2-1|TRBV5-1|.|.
TGCGCCAGCAGGGAGGGGACAAGCTCCTACAATGAGCAGTTCTTC
CASREGTSSYNEQFF
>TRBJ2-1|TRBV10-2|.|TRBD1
TGCGCCAGCAGCCGGGACAGGGCAATCAATGAGCAGTTCTTC
CASSRDRAINEQFF
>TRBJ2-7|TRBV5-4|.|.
TGCGCCAGCAGCCAAGGGGCCCTTGGGGGATACGACGAGCAGTACTTC
CASSQGALGGYDEQYF
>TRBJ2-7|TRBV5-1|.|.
TGCGCCAGCAGCTTGGCCGGCACAGGGAATGACTACGAGCAGTACTTC
CASSLAGTGNDYEQYF
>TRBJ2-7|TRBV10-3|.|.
TGTGCCACACAGGGTTCCTCCTACGAGCAGTACTTC
CATQGSSYEQYF
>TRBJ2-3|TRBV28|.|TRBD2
TGTGCCAGCATACCCGGGACTAGAACAGATACGCAGTATTTT
CASIPGTRTDTQYF
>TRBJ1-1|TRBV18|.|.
TGTGCCAGCTCACCACGGGAGGGAGGCGACACTGAAGCTTTCTTT
CASSPREGGDTEAFF
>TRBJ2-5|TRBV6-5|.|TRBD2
TGTGCCAGCCGGGAGGCGGAGACCCAGTACTTC
CASREAETQYF
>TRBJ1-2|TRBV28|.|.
TGTGCCAGCACCGAGGCCAGGGGCTATGGCTACACCTTC
CASTEARGYGYTF